The present T cell receptor beta chain was sequenced within a study of cytomegalovirus exposure and HLA in healthy donors. Remarks on this clone: Its specificity is unknown.

It was healthy bone marrow donors who served as donors. Points from the study as a whole: In vitro checks showed that a few CMV-associated chains really do target CMV antigens.

The germline V and J ends were trimmed by 0 bases and 6 bases, with 5 bases remaining between them. CDR3 size: 12 residues. From germline, CDR1 is SEHNR and CDR2 FQNEAQ (reference sequence). The PCR had 60 Vbeta and 13 Jbeta primers. Here immunoSEQ multiplex PCR was the method, and the copy in TCRdb shows in-frame clones only, minus some. The sample contains approximately 150,000 clones, roughly four fifths of which appear only once. The sequenced material came from PBMCs. The chain carries TRBV7-9 and TRBJ1-1; D not resolved. This clonotype was obtained from a man aged 18 to 35 in good health and CMV-seropositive. CDR3 DNA sequence: TGTGCCAGCAGCTTAGCTTCTCCTGAAGCTTTCTTT. Its protein is CASSLASPEAFF.